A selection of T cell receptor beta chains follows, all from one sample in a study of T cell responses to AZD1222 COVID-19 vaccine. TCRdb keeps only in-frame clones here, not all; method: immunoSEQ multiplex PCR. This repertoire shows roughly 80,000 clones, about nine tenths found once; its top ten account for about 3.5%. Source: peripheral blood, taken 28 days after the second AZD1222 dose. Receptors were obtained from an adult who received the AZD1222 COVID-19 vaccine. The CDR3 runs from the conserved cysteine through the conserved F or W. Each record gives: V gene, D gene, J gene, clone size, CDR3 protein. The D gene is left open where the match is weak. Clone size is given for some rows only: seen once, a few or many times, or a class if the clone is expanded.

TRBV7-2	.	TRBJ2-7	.	CASSLSRVESYEQYF
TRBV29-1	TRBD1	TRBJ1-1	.	CSVEYAGGFSEAFF
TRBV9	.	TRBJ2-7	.	CASSVGPLQSYEQYF
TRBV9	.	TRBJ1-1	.	CASSSTLNTEAFF
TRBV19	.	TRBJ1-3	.	CASSIEQVFSGNTIYF
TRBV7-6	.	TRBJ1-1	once	CASSLQRGTEAFF
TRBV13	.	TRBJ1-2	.	CASSLKWQGPYGYTF
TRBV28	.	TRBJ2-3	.	CASRSGTRGRSTDTQYF
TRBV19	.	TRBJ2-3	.	CASSSAGSTDTQYF
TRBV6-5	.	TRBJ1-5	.	CASSYSARGGWQPQHF
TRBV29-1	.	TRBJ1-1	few	CSPYYRDKRAEAFF
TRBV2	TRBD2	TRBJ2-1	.	CANRPVASGYNEQFF
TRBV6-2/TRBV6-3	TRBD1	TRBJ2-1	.	CASSYDLSWDSRHEQFF
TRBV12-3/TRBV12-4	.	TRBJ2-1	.	CASSPMGNEQFF
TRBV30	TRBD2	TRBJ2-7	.	CAWSNGLAGYQGEQYF
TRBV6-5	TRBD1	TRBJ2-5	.	CASTSEGAVLETQYF
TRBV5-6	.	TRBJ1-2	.	CASSLWAPYGYTF
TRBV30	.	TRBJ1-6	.	CAWSVRVASSYNSPLHF
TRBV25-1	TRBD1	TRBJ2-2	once	CASSPDLGQGTNTGELFF
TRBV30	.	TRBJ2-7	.	CAWTPDRHGYEQYF
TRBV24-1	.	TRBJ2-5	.	CATSHPGSETRYF
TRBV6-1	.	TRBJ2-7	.	CASSERDNYEQYF
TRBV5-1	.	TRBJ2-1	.	CASSLVSQGLDNEQFF
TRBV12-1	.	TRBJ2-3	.	CASSLRRHGTIRTDTQYF
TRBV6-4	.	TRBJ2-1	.	CASSKSYGGGKMYNEQFF
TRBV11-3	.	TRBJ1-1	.	CASSFRVGGTEAFF